This T cell receptor beta chain appears in the sequencing data of a study of human T cells and chemical hapten exposure. V gave up 1 base and J gave up 1 base, with 11 bases separating them. CDR1 and CDR2 from the germline V gene are MGHDK and SYGVNS. The CDR3 length is 15 residues. The time point here: healthy volunteer bleed at 6 weeks. It was from unfractionated whole blood that total RNA was extracted. TCRdb reprocessed the RACE reads with MiXCR, giving one entry per CDR3 protein. The sample yields roughly 71,000 distinct CDR3 sequences, around 6.1% seen once. This chain connects TRBV25-1 to TRBJ2-7, with D possibly TRBD2 on 7 matching bases. Material for sequencing was whole blood. This clonotype was sampled from a female donor in good health. Some clones in this sample may be carry-over from other donors' samples. CDR3: CASSELGGPSYEQYF. In DNA, the CDR3 is TGTGCCAGCAGTGAATTGGGGGGGCCGTCCTACGAGCAGTACTTC.